These 29 T cell receptor beta chains share one sample of origin, sequenced in a study of shared clonotypes between healthy human individuals. Produced via immunoSEQ multiplex PCR; TCRdb's table is partial and in-frame only. The sample holds hundreds of thousands of clones, 60% to 75% seen once. Sequenced: memory CD4+ T cells sorted from blood. Indicated subset: CD45RA-negative fraction. Receptors were obtained from a woman under 40 in good health.

This sequence joins TRBV5-5 and TRBJ2-7, with 8 bases lining up with TRBD2. V was clipped by 4 bases and J by 4 bases; unmatched bases: 13. This CDR3 has 16 residues. Germline V lookup: CDR1 SGHKS, CDR2 YYEKEE (reference sequence). The CDR3 DNA reads TGTGCCAGCAGCCGGGGGCTGGCGGGAGGATCATACGAGCAGTACTTC. Its translation is CASSRGLAGGSYEQYF.

The chain carries TRBV18 and TRBJ2-7, with TRBD2 identical over 10 bases. The V gene end was trimmed by 6 bases and the J gene end by 2 bases; junction bases not matched to a gene: 7. The germline V gene encodes CDR1 KGHSH and CDR2 LQKENI. CDR3 length: 15 residues. CDR3 nucleotides: TGTGCCAGCTCTCCGCCTAGCGGGGGACCCTACGAGCAGTACTTC. It yields the protein CASSPPSGGPYEQYF.

CDR3 region: CASSPLAGAYEQYF. The CDR3 DNA sequence: TGTGCCAGCAGTCCCCTAGCGGGAGCGTACGAGCAGTACTTC. This rearrangement joins TRBV2 to TRBJ2-7; TRBD2 aligns across 10 bases. The CDR3 spans 14 residues. Per germline, CDR1 SNHLY and CDR2 FYNNEI. V shed 5 bases and J 4 bases; nucleotides not matched to a gene: 5.

The gene calls are TRBV7-3 and TRBJ2-7; the D call may be TRBD1 or TRBD2 (5 bases each). The V end lost 5 bases, the J end lost 8 bases, and 19 bases lay between the germline ends. Germline V gene sequence: CDR1 SGHTA, CDR2 FQGTGA. The CDR3 spans 14 residues. CDR3 DNA: TGTGCCAGCAGCCCGGGACCCACTACTACGCAGCAGTACTTC. It specifies CASSPGPTTTQQYF. Together with reference TRBV7-3 and TRBJ2-7, the CDR3 gives the full variable domain: GAGVSQTPSNKVTEKGKYVELRCDPISGHTALYWYRQSLGQGPEFLIYFQGTGAADDSGLPNDRFFAVRPEGSVSTLKIQRTERGDSAVYLCASSPGPTTTQQYFGPGTRLTVT.

A note on this clone: The sample carries other DNA sequences with the same CDR3. CDR3 coding DNA: TGTGCCAGCAGCACGGGGCTGAGCACAGATACGCAGTATTTT. It is translated as CASSTGLSTDTQYF. This chain links TRBV7-9 with TRBJ2-3; the D call may be TRBD1 or TRBD2 (5 bases each). V was cut by 5 bases and J by 0 bases, with 9 bases left in between. Germline values: CDR1 SEHNR, CDR2 FQNEAQ (reference sequence). This CDR3 has 14 residues.

In this sample, this clone turned up once. This rearrangement joins TRBV25-1 to TRBJ1-1; tentatively, D is TRBD1 (6 bases). Germline CDR1 is MGHDK and CDR2 is SYGVNS. The CDR3 sequence is 15 residues long. Trimming took off 6 bases at V and 1 base at J, with 15 bases between the two ends. The chain's CDR3 is CASREGQNTNTEAFF. As DNA, the CDR3 is TGTGCCAGCAGAGAAGGACAGAATACGAACACTGAAGCTTTCTTT. The variable domain in full, completed from reference TRBV25-1 and TRBJ1-1, reads EADIYQTPRYLVIGTGKKITLECSQTMGHDKMYWYQQDPGMELHLIHYSYGVNSTEKGDLSSESTVSRIRTEHFPLTLESARPSHTSQYLCASREGQNTNTEAFFGQGTRLTVV.

The chain is built from TRBV13 and TRBJ2-1; 9 bases align to TRBD2. Germline CDR1 and CDR2: PRHDT and FYEKMQ (reference sequence). The CDR3 is 17 residues long. Unmatched junction bases numbered 7, after V lost 3 bases and J lost 1 base. For the CDR3, the DNA is TGTGCCAGCAGCTTTGTTAGCGGGAGAGGTTCCTACAATGAGCAGTTCTTC. This gives the protein CASSFVSGRGSYNEQFF.

The chain uses TRBV4-1 and TRBJ2-3; TRBD2 matches at 13 bases. CDR1 and CDR2 (germline): MGHRA, YSYEKL. The CDR3 has 18 residues. Unmatched junction bases numbered 6, after V lost 1 base and J lost 2 bases. CDR3 sequence (DNA): TGCGCCAGCAGCCAAGGGGGACTAGCGGGATGGGTCACAGATACGCAGTATTTT. It codes for CASSQGGLAGWVTDTQYF.

As for this clone: Other nucleotide sequences in the sample specify the same CDR3. The DNA for the CDR3 is TGTGCCAGCAGCCCTGATTCTAACTATGGCTACACCTTC. It specifies CASSPDSNYGYTF. The chain carries TRBV5-4 and TRBJ1-2; no clear D. This CDR3 has 13 amino acids. V was cut by 4 bases and J by 0 bases, with 7 bases left in between. Looked up from germline, CDR1 is SGHNT and CDR2 is YYREEE (reference sequence).

With respect to this clone: A far larger clone is only one base removed, so a read error is likely. The genes are TRBV2 and TRBJ1-1; 8 bases are a match to TRBD1. The CDR3 consists of 13 residues. With V trimmed by 6 bases and J by 3 bases, 3 bases remained unmatched. Looked up from germline, CDR1 is SNHLY and CDR2 is FYNNEI. The CDR3 DNA sequence: TGTGCCAGCAGCCAGGACAGGGACACTGAAGCTTTCTTT. Translation: CASSQDRDTEAFF. The whole variable domain, filled in from reference TRBV2 and TRBJ1-1, reads EPEVTQTPSHQVTQMGQEVILRCVPISNHLYFYWYRQILGQKVEFLVSFYNNEISEKSEIFDDQFSVERPDGSNFTLKIRSTKLEDSAMYFCASSQDRDTEAFFGQGTRLTVV.

The rearrangement links TRBV10-3 to TRBJ2-5; D not resolved. Per the germline V gene, CDR1 is ENHRY and CDR2 is SYGVKD. V shed 4 bases and J shed 0 bases, with 3 bases lying between them. This CDR3 has 12 amino acids. The CDR3 DNA sequence: TGTGCCATCAGTGCCGACCAAGAGACCCAGTACTTC. Translating gives CAISADQETQYF.

This chain links TRBV7-8 with TRBJ2-3; 7 bases are a match to TRBD1. V lost 8 bases and J lost 5; bases outside the gene matches: 10. Germline loops: CDR1 SGHVS, CDR2 FQNEAQ. This CDR3 is 14 amino acids long. CDR3 residues: CASEGTAHVDTQYF. The CDR3 DNA reads TGTGCCAGCGAAGGGACAGCACATGTAGATACGCAGTATTTT.

V usage is TRBV25-1 and J usage is TRBJ2-7; tentatively, D is TRBD1 (6 bases). The CDR3 sequence is 15 residues long. Germline values: CDR1 MGHDK, CDR2 SYGVNS. V was clipped by 2 bases and J by 1 base, with 12 bases between them. The CDR3 DNA sequence: TGTGCCAGCAGTGAACAGGACAGCGCTTCCTACGAGCAGTACTTC. Its protein product is CASSEQDSASYEQYF.

The chain combines TRBV6-5 with TRBJ1-5, with TRBD1 matching over 7 bases. The CDR3 covers 14 residues. Germline lookup yields CDR1 MNHEY and CDR2 SVGAGI. V trimming: 5 bases; J trimming: 6 bases; junction bases outside the gene matches: 7. CDR3 in amino acids: CASSPGGSGQPQHF. The DNA of the CDR3 is TGTGCCAGCAGTCCAGGGGGGAGCGGTCAGCCCCAGCATTTT.

The genes are TRBV6-4 and TRBJ2-4; D ambiguous. V was cut by 3 bases and J by 6 bases, with 12 bases left in between. The germline gives CDR1 MRHNA, CDR2 SNTAGT. The CDR3 runs to 14 residues. The CDR3 loop reads CASSDPGSPNIQYF. The CDR3 nucleotides read TGTGCCAGCAGTGATCCCGGGTCACCAAACATTCAGTACTTC.

CDR3 DNA: TGTGCCAGCAGCGCCCAGGTTGGGACAGGGGGTTTTGGAAACACCATATATTTT. Amino acid sequence: CASSAQVGTGGFGNTIYF. The V call is TRBV9, the J call TRBJ1-3; the match to TRBD1 covers 11 bases. Per the germline V gene, CDR1 is SGDLS and CDR2 is YYNGEE. The CDR3 has 18 amino acids. With V trimmed by 3 bases and J by 3 bases, 11 bases remained unmatched.

There are many counts of this clone. V gene TRBV2 combines with J gene TRBJ2-3; 15 bases are shared with TRBD2. J was trimmed by 3 bases and V by 6 bases; bases with no gene match: 7. The CDR3 is made up of 17 amino acids. The germline V gene encodes CDR1 SNHLY and CDR2 FYNNEI. The CDR3 loop reads CASSKGLAGGVTDTQYF. The CDR3 bases are TGTGCCAGCAGCAAAGGACTAGCGGGAGGGGTTACAGATACGCAGTATTTT.

The chain uses TRBV11-1 and TRBJ2-2, with TRBD2 matching 10 bases. The germline V gene has CDR1 SGHAT and CDR2 FQDESV (reference sequence). The CDR3 runs 15 residues. V shed 4 bases and J 4 bases; nucleotides not matched to a gene: 3. The CDR3: CASSSTSGITGELFF. The CDR3 DNA is TGTGCCAGCAGCTCTACTAGCGGGATCACCGGGGAGCTGTTTTTT.

This clone was seen repeatedly, ten times or more. Other nucleotide sequences from this sample produce the same CDR3. V is TRBV6-1 and J is TRBJ1-5; D gene ambiguous. Deletions cut 6 bases from V and 0 bases from J, with 3 bases between. Germline V gene lookup returns CDR1 MNHNS and CDR2 SASEGT. The CDR3 spans 12 residues. This chain's CDR3 is CASRGSNQPQHF. CDR3 bases: TGTGCCAGCAGGGGTAGCAATCAGCCCCAGCATTTT.

The chain joins TRBV28 to TRBJ2-5, with TRBD2 as a possible D gene (7 bases). The CDR3 contains 14 residues. The germline V gene encodes CDR1 MDHEN and CDR2 SYDVKM. Trimming stripped 10 bases from V and 5 bases from J, with 20 bases between. The CDR3 here is CATVIGGDQETQYF. The CDR3 region has the DNA TGTGCCACCGTGATAGGGGGGGATCAGGAGACCCAGTACTTC.

J is TRBJ1-6 and V is TRBV30, with 7 bases lining up with TRBD1. The V and J ends lost 5 bases and 9 bases, in that order; junction bases with no gene match: 4. The CDR3 runs to 12 residues. CDR1 GTSNPN and CDR2 SVGIG come from the germline V gene (reference sequence). Here the CDR3 DNA reads TGTGCCTGGCGGGACAGAATTTCACCCCTCCACTTT. It translates to CAWRDRISPLHF. Combining the CDR3 with reference TRBV30 and TRBJ1-6 gives the whole variable domain SQTIHQWPATLVQPVGSPLSLECTVEGTSNPNLYWYRQAAGRGLQLLFYSVGIGQISSEVPQNLSASRPQDRQFILSSKKLLLSDSGFYLCAWRDRISPLHFGNGTRLTVT.

The rearrangement links TRBV4-2 to TRBJ1-4, with no clear D. The CDR3 loop spans 15 amino acids. The V and J ends lost 1 base and 7 bases respectively, with 13 bases between them. Looked up from germline, CDR1 is LGHNA and CDR2 is YNFKEQ. This CDR3 is CASSQALGGGEKLFF. CDR3 DNA: TGTGCCAGCAGCCAAGCCTTGGGAGGAGGTGAAAAACTGTTTTTT.

This chain uses TRBV5-6 with TRBJ1-1, with 7 positions matching TRBD1. V was pared by 4 bases and J by 6 bases, with 6 bases of the junction left unmatched. Per germline, CDR1 SGHDT and CDR2 YYEEEE. The CDR3 is 13 residues long. Here the CDR3 DNA reads TGTGCCAGCAGCATCGACAGGGCCTCTGAAGCTTTCTTT. It encodes CASSIDRASEAFF.

The rearrangement links TRBV11-2 to TRBJ1-1; 8 bases map to TRBD1. CDR1 and CDR2 from the germline V gene are SGHAT and FQNNGV. The CDR3 runs 16 residues. J gave up 3 bases and V 8 bases, and 14 bases lay outside the gene matches. The CDR3, as DNA: TGTGCCAGCGGGCCCGGGCAGGGGGCACGAGACACTGAAGCTTTCTTT. It is translated as CASGPGQGARDTEAFF.

V usage is TRBV11-1 and J usage is TRBJ2-1; the match to TRBD2 covers 10 bases. The length of the CDR3 is 15 residues. Germline V CDR1 and CDR2: SGHAT, FQDESV (reference sequence). The V gene end was trimmed by 2 bases and the J gene end by 8 bases; junction bases not matched to a gene: 6. The chain's CDR3 is CASSLLAGVIDEQFF. CDR3 in DNA: TGTGCCAGCAGCTTACTAGCGGGAGTAATTGATGAGCAGTTCTTC.

This clone was detected only a few times. The chain joins TRBV6-1 to TRBJ2-7; 11 nucleotides line up with TRBD2. The length of the CDR3 is 15 residues. With 6 bases clipped from V and 4 bases from J, the junction kept 8 bases outside the gene matches. Per the germline V gene, CDR1 is MNHNS and CDR2 is SASEGT. The CDR3, as DNA: TGTGCCAGCAGCGCGACTAGCGGGATGATGTACGAGCAGTACTTC. This translates into CASSATSGMMYEQYF.

The rearrangement joins TRBV2 to TRBJ1-2; 7 nucleotides line up with TRBD1. The CDR3 is 15 amino acids. The trim removed 8 bases at V and 3 bases at J, leaving 12 bases unmatched. Germline loops: CDR1 SNHLY, CDR2 FYNNEI. CDR3 protein: CASAPGDSKYYGYTF. The CDR3 region has the DNA TGTGCCAGCGCCCCCGGGGACAGCAAGTACTATGGCTACACCTTC.

CDR3 DNA sequence: TGTGCCAGCATTACAGGGTACGCTGAAGCTTTCTTT. Residues: CASITGYAEAFF. The chain carries TRBV28 and TRBJ1-1; TRBD1 is a possible D gene (6 bases). The CDR3 totals 12 residues. The V end lost 7 bases, the J end lost 6 bases, and 12 bases lay between the germline ends. Looked up from germline, CDR1 is MDHEN and CDR2 is SYDVKM.

This chain joins TRBV5-1 and TRBJ2-3, with TRBD1 as a possible D gene (6 bases). The CDR3 sequence is 17 residues long. The germline CDR1 and CDR2 sequences are SGHRS and YFSETQ. The V end was cut by 2 bases, the J end by 2 bases, with 18 bases between. The CDR3 is CASSFLGAGRTTDTQYF. In nucleotides, the CDR3 is TGCGCCAGCAGCTTTTTGGGGGCCGGGCGTACCACAGATACGCAGTATTTT.